These T cell receptor beta chains were read from a single sample in a study of OX40 agonist ivuxolimab in advanced cancers. The assay was immunoSEQ multiplex PCR, and TCRdb's table has in-frame clones only and misses some. The repertoire has around 75,000 clones, more than 80% of them found once; the top ten carry more than 8%. The sequenced sample was CD4+ or CD8+ T cells sorted from blood, obtained in a trial of the OX40 agonist ivuxolimab. The receptors originated from an adult with an advanced solid tumor such as melanoma, head and neck, liver or kidney cancer. CDR3s leave out the opening cysteine and the closing phenylalanine or tryptophan.

V,J,CDR3
TRBV27,TRBJ2-7,ASSFGRQSYEQY
TRBV5-5,TRBJ2-1,ASSLGASSYNEQF
TRBV7-9,TRBJ1-2,ASTRGVNYGYT
TRBV6-1,TRBJ2-2,ASSEAGSGRSTGELF
TRBV6-6,TRBJ1-1,ASSYTPDSEAF
TRBV6-1,TRBJ1-2,ASSVAGGTYGYT
TRBV7-3,TRBJ2-7,ASSLSLVSYEQY
TRBV7-9,TRBJ2-5,ASSFGQATPY
TRBV19,TRBJ2-2,ASSPDQGARELF
TRBV7-9,TRBJ2-5,ASSQTAGERETQY
TRBV29-1,TRBJ1-2,SGGQGAEGYT
TRBV15,TRBJ1-5,ATSRSGDQPQH
TRBV10-2,TRBJ2-1,ASSETGTTLREQF